One and the same sample provided the 29 T cell receptor beta chains below, sequenced in a study of regulatory T cells in long-lasting Graves disease. Arm-PCR of CDR3 regions and iRepertoire HTBI primers were the basis on which TCR beta libraries were built. Each CDR3 protein gets one entry after TCRdb re-called the multiplex PCR reads with MiXCR. The repertoire holds around 320,000 distinct CDR3 sequences, with roughly a sixth as singletons. Documented time point: newly diagnosed GD, antithyroid drugs for less than 3 months. Researchers made the TCR library from RNA that was extracted from PBMCs. The sample was also reused in another study, on T cells in Graves' hyperthyroidism and ophthalmopathy.

The sample was peripheral blood mononuclear cells (PBMCs), taken at new diagnosis, from a patient treated with antithyroid drugs. The receptor set was obtained from a man in his forties or fifties with Graves disease.

This clonotype was observed many times. One end of the junction varies from germline; a read error may be responsible. This chain joins TRBV5-1 and TRBJ1-5; perhaps TRBD1 as D (6 bases). The CDR3 is made up of 14 amino acids. Looked up from germline, CDR1 is SGHRS and CDR2 is YFSETQ. DNA of the CDR3: TGTGCCAGCAGTCTCGGACAGCGAAATCAGCCCCAGCATTTT. Translation: CASSLGQRNQPQHF.

V gene TRBV15 combines with J gene TRBJ1-1; TRBD1 might be the D (5 bases). Trimming pared 1 base from V and 3 bases from J, leaving 9 bases between. CDR3 length: 14 residues. Germline V gives CDR1 LNHNV, CDR2 YYDKDF (reference sequence). CDR3 region: CATSRGAGHTEAFF. CDR3 DNA sequence: TGTGCCACCAGCAGAGGAGCGGGGCACACTGAAGCTTTCTTT.

This clonotype was picked up a small number of times. The V call is TRBV3-1, the J call TRBJ2-2; 9 bases are a match to TRBD2. The CDR3 is 17 amino acids. Trimming at V came to 0 bases and at J to 13 bases, leaving 15 bases not matched to a gene. Germline V gene lookup returns CDR1 LGHDT and CDR2 YNNKEL (reference sequence). The CDR3 region is CASSQDPGTSFVRGLFF. CDR3 bases: TGTGCCAGCAGCCAAGACCCCGGGACTAGCTTTGTCAGGGGGCTGTTTTTT.

In this sample, this clonotype turned up many times. The CDR3 spells CASSLGQTSNQPQHF. The DNA of the CDR3 is TGTGCCAGCAGCTTAGGACAGACTAGCAATCAGCCCCAGCATTTT. The chain combines TRBV7-2 with TRBJ1-5; weak D call: TRBD1 (5 bases). Looked up from germline, CDR1 is SGHTA and CDR2 is FQGNSA. The V end was cut by 1 base, the J end by 0 bases, with 7 bases between. The CDR3 runs 15 residues.

This clonotype was found a few times. V is TRBV6-1 and J is TRBJ2-1; TRBD1 agrees at 10 bases. The ends lost 4 bases at V and 8 bases at J; junction bases unmatched: 8. In germline, CDR1 is MNHNS, CDR2 SASEGT. The CDR3 is 15 amino acids. The CDR3: CASSAHPGTGDEQFF. CDR3 in DNA: TGTGCCAGCAGTGCTCATCCCGGGACAGGGGATGAGCAGTTCTTC.

V gene TRBV7-2 combines with J gene TRBJ2-2; tentatively, D is TRBD1 (5 bases). Deletions cut 5 bases from V and 4 bases from J, with 20 bases between. From germline, CDR1 is SGHTA and CDR2 FQGNSA. This CDR3 spans 17 amino acids. The CDR3 here is CASSHNVRIGATGELFF. The CDR3 bases are TGTGCCAGCAGCCACAACGTCAGGATAGGGGCCACCGGGGAGCTGTTTTTT.

This clonotype was counted many times. The genes are TRBV5-1 and TRBJ2-3, with D perhaps being TRBD1 or TRBD2 (7 bases each). The CDR3 extends over 15 amino acids. Deletions cut 0 bases from V and 3 bases from J, with 11 bases between. Germline lookup yields CDR1 SGHRS and CDR2 YFSETQ. CDR3 in amino acids: CASSLGQGGTDTQYF. DNA for the CDR3: TGCGCCAGCAGCTTGGGGCAGGGGGGGACAGATACGCAGTATTTT.

The chain couples TRBV7-9 to TRBJ1-3; no firm D call. The V end lost 1 base, the J end lost 0 bases, and 10 bases lay between the germline ends. The CDR3 is 16 amino acids. The germline gives CDR1 SEHNR, CDR2 FQNEAQ (reference sequence). The CDR3, as DNA: TGTGCCAGCAGCTTAGTTGGGCTAATCTCTGGAAACACCATATATTTT. Its protein product is CASSLVGLISGNTIYF.

This clonotype was recorded at least ten times. The chain recombines TRBV27 with TRBJ1-4; 8 bases map to TRBD1. This CDR3 is built from 14 residues. The germline CDR1 and CDR2 sequences are MNHEY and SMNVEV (reference sequence). With 8 bases clipped from V and 7 bases from J, the junction kept 9 bases outside the gene matches. The CDR3 DNA follows: TGTGCCAGCGGACAGGGCTTGGACTCTGAAAAACTGTTTTTT. It codes for CASGQGLDSEKLFF. The whole variable domain, filled in from reference TRBV27 and TRBJ1-4, reads EAQVTQNPRYLITVTGKKLTVTCSQNMNHEYMSWYRQDPGLGLRQIYYSMNVEVTDKGDVPEGYKVSRKEKRNFPLILESPSPNQTSLYFCASGQGLDSEKLFFGSGTQLSVL.

In regard to this clonotype: The CDR3 ends on some other residue instead of the conserved phenylalanine or tryptophan, so this is likely a read error. V is TRBV6-1 and J is TRBJ2-3; D may correspond to TRBD1 or TRBD2 (6 bases each). From germline, CDR1 is MNHNS and CDR2 SASEGT. This CDR3 spans 11 amino acids. The DNA of the CDR3 is TGTGCGGGGGGCCACACAGATACGCAGTATTCT. Translation gives CAGGHTDTQYS.

At least ten counts were recorded for this clonotype. CDR3 sequence: CSAAWTGNTIYF. Here the CDR3 DNA reads TGCAGTGCTGCTTGGACTGGAAACACCATATATTTT. This chain joins TRBV20-1 and TRBJ1-3; D is unclear. In germline, CDR1 is DFQATT, CDR2 SNEGSKA (reference sequence). With 5 bases removed from V and 2 bases from J, the gap between germline ends came to 7 bases. The CDR3 consists of 12 residues.

This clonotype was counted ten times or more. This rearrangement joins TRBV11-2 to TRBJ2-2, with 7 bases fitting TRBD1. The germline V gene has CDR1 SGHAT and CDR2 FQNNGV. V lost 1 base and J lost 4; bases outside the gene matches: 0. This CDR3 has 14 residues. The CDR3 DNA is TGTGCCAGCAGCTTAGCAGGGGGCACCGGGGAGCTGTTTTTT. Translated: CASSLAGGTGELFF.

This chain links TRBV28 with TRBJ2-1; D tentatively reads TRBD1 or TRBD2 (5 bases each). This CDR3 is 18 amino acids long. Per the germline V gene, CDR1 is MDHEN and CDR2 is SYDVKM. Trimming pared 5 bases from V and 7 bases from J, leaving 27 bases between. The CDR3 protein is CASSPHPRGANHDNEQFF. CDR3 DNA sequence: TGTGCCAGCAGTCCCCATCCGAGGGGCGCAAATCATGATAATGAGCAGTTCTTC.

This clonotype has at least ten counts. The chain uses TRBV2 and TRBJ2-5, with 10 positions matching TRBD2. The CDR3 totals 18 residues. Germline CDR1 reads SNHLY; CDR2 reads FYNNEI. J lost 5 bases, V lost 0 bases, and 12 bases had no gene match. CDR3 nucleotides: TGTGCCAGCAGTGAAGCGCTTATAGCGGGGGGTAGTTGGGAGACCCAGTACTTC. Its translation: CASSEALIAGGSWETQYF. Full variable domain (outside the CDR3, taken from reference TRBV2 and TRBJ2-5): EPEVTQTPSHQVTQMGQEVILRCVPISNHLYFYWYRQILGQKVEFLVSFYNNEISEKSEIFDDQFSVERPDGSNFTLKIRSTKLEDSAMYFCASSEALIAGGSWETQYFGPGTRLLVL.

The sample holds many counts of this clonotype. This chain uses TRBV5-1 with TRBJ2-7; 11 positions match TRBD1. CDR1 and CDR2 (germline): SGHRS, YFSETQ. The ends lost 7 bases at V and 6 bases at J; junction bases unmatched: 6. There are 13 residues in the CDR3. The CDR3 here is CASASGTGGEQYF. The CDR3 nucleotides are TGCGCCAGCGCCTCCGGGACAGGGGGCGAGCAGTACTTC.

This clonotype was seen more than once but under ten times. The V gene is TRBV20-1, the J gene TRBJ1-6; D may be TRBD1 (5 bases). Germline assignment: CDR1 DFQATT and CDR2 SNEGSKA (reference sequence). This CDR3 spans 15 amino acids. V was clipped by 3 bases and J by 8 bases, with 17 bases between them. The chain's CDR3 is CSASPFGTADSPLHF. The CDR3 DNA follows: TGCAGTGCTAGCCCATTCGGGACGGCAGATTCACCCCTCCACTTT.

This clonotype was detected ten times or more. J is TRBJ2-1 and V is TRBV2; D unresolved. The V end lost 7 bases, the J end lost 5 bases, and 12 bases lay between the germline ends. This CDR3 has 13 residues. Germline assignment: CDR1 SNHLY and CDR2 FYNNEI. CDR3 nucleotide sequence: TGTGCCAGCACCTTCGAGCCCGACAATGAGCAGTTCTTC. Its protein is CASTFEPDNEQFF.

This clonotype was observed a handful of times. The germline gene is not matched at one end of the junction; a read error may be the cause. V is TRBV19 and J is TRBJ1-5; the match to TRBD1 covers 12 bases. The CDR3 loop spans 14 amino acids. Germline V gene lookup returns CDR1 LNHDA and CDR2 SQIVND (reference sequence). CDR3 coding DNA: TGTGCCAGTAGTGGGACAGGGGGCAAACAGCCCCAGCATTTT. Encoded protein: CASSGTGGKQPQHF.

The chain couples TRBV2 to TRBJ1-6; D unresolved. The CDR3 runs to 12 residues. CDR1 is SNHLY and CDR2 is FYNNEI in the germline V gene. V was shortened by 8 bases and J by 9 bases, with 11 bases between the two germline ends. The DNA for the CDR3 is TGTGCCAGCGCTAACCCCCCTTCACCCCTCCACTTT. Amino acid sequence: CASANPPSPLHF.

Many counts were recorded for this clonotype. This rearrangement joins TRBV7-9 to TRBJ2-1; 10 bases are shared with TRBD1. Per the germline V gene, CDR1 is SEHNR and CDR2 is FQNEAQ (reference sequence). Germline trimming cut 2 bases from V and 6 bases from J; bases unmatched to any gene: 4. CDR3 length: 15 amino acids. The CDR3 DNA follows: TGTGCCAGCAGCTTACCCCGGGACAGGGGCAATGAGCAGTTCTTC. The encoded protein is CASSLPRDRGNEQFF.

The rearrangement links TRBV6-1 to TRBJ1-2; the match to TRBD1 covers 7 bases. Germline CDR1 is MNHNS and CDR2 is SASEGT. The CDR3 sequence is 13 residues long. After removal of 8 bases from V and 1 base from J, the junction contained 4 bases not matched to a gene. The CDR3 nucleotides are TGTGCCAGCGGGACAGATTTTAACTATGGCTACACCTTC. This gives the protein CASGTDFNYGYTF.

This clonotype was seen many times. V is TRBV4-1 and J is TRBJ1-1; perhaps TRBD1 as D (6 bases). Germline CDR1 MGHRA, CDR2 YSYEKL. V lost 3 bases and J 0 bases, leaving 20 bases between the germline ends. The CDR3 sequence is 18 residues long. The CDR3 sequence: CASSQNGMTGYLNTEAFF. The DNA for the CDR3 is TGCGCCAGCAGCCAGAACGGGATGACAGGTTACCTGAACACTGAAGCTTTCTTT.

This clonotype has ten or more counts. The chain has TRBV18 and TRBJ2-1; no definite D call. CDR3 size: 13 residues. In germline, CDR1 is KGHSH, CDR2 LQKENI. Trimming removed 6 bases at V and 4 bases at J, with 10 bases between. The CDR3 DNA is TGTGCCAGCTCGTTCGACCGGTACAATGAGCAGTTCTTC. Translating it yields CASSFDRYNEQFF. The entire variable domain, with the rest obtained from reference TRBV18 and TRBJ2-1, is as follows: NAGVMQNPRHLVRRRGQEARLRCSPMKGHSHVYWYRQLPEEGLKFMVYLQKENIIDESGMPKERFSAEFPKEGPSILRIQQVVRGDSAAYFCASSFDRYNEQFFGPGTRLTVL.

Note on this clonotype: Since a far larger clone is one base different, this is likely a read error. The V and J genes are TRBV6-4 and TRBJ2-7; D uncertain. The CDR3 totals 14 residues. Per germline, CDR1 MRHNA and CDR2 SNTAGT. CDR3 sequence reads: CASSYSPGTFEQYF. CDR3 sequence (DNA): TGTGCCAGCAGTTACTCGCCTGGAACCTTCGAGCAGTACTTC.

This clonotype has only a few counts. The J gene is TRBJ2-1, the V gene TRBV5-1; TRBD1 aligns across 9 bases. V was pared by 5 bases and J by 4 bases, with 7 bases of the junction left unmatched. The CDR3 is 15 amino acids. Germline-derived CDR1 and CDR2 are SGHRS and YFSETQ. DNA for the CDR3: TGCGCCAGCAGTCTTGGAGACAGGGGGTACAATGAGCAGTTCTTC. Protein: CASSLGDRGYNEQFF.

This clonotype occurred many times. The J gene is TRBJ2-3, the V gene TRBV11-1; 12 bases are shared with TRBD2. The CDR3 runs to 18 residues. V gave up 5 bases and J gave up 0 bases; unmatched junction bases: 9. Germline CDR1 and CDR2: SGHAT and FQDESV (reference sequence). The CDR3 loop reads CASSLWTSGASSTDTQYF. CDR3 sequence (DNA): TGTGCCAGCAGCCTCTGGACTAGCGGGGCCTCTAGCACAGATACGCAGTATTTT.

This clonotype was counted many times. This chain connects TRBV3-1 to TRBJ1-3; no definite D call. Deletions cut 0 bases from V and 4 bases from J, with 13 bases between. This CDR3 contains 16 residues. Germline V gene sequence: CDR1 LGHDT, CDR2 YNNKEL (reference sequence). CDR3 sequence reads: CASSQDPQARGNTIYF. Written as DNA, the CDR3 is TGTGCCAGCAGCCAAGATCCCCAGGCGCGGGGAAACACCATATATTTT. Based on the CDR3 plus reference TRBV3-1 and TRBJ1-3, the full variable domain is DTAVSQTPKYLVTQMGNDKSIKCEQNLGHDTMYWYKQDSKKFLKIMFSYNNKELIINETVPNRFSPKSPDKAHLNLHINSLELGDSAVYFCASSQDPQARGNTIYFGEGSWLTVV.

This clonotype was found a few times. The gene calls are TRBV9 and TRBJ2-2; no definite D call. Germline lookup yields CDR1 SGDLS and CDR2 YYNGEE. The CDR3 contains 14 residues. V was pared by 0 bases and J by 8 bases, with 11 bases between. The CDR3 region has the DNA TGTGCCAGCAGCGTAGGGCGCCGTCTAGGGGAGCTGTTTTTT. Protein sequence: CASSVGRRLGELFF.

In this sample, this clonotype turned up a few times. The germline gene is not matched at one end of the junction; a read error may be the cause. The V and J genes are TRBV2 and TRBJ1-2; D unresolved. This CDR3 spans 14 amino acids. Germline V gene lookup returns CDR1 SNHLY and CDR2 FYNNEI. DNA for the CDR3: TGTGCCAGCAGCGAAAGGATACGTAACTATGGCTACGCCTTC. Amino acids: CASSERIRNYGYAF.